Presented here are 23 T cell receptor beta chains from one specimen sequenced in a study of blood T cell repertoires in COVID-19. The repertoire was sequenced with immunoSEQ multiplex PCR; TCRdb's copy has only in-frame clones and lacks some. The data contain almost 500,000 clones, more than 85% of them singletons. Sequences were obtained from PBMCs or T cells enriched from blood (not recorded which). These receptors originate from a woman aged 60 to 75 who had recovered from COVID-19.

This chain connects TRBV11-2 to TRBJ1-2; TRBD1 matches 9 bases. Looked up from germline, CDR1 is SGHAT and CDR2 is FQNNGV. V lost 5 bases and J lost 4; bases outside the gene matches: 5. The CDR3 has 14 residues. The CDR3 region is CASSGRTGAYGYTF. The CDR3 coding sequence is TGTGCCAGCAGCGGGCGGACAGGGGCCTATGGCTACACCTTC.

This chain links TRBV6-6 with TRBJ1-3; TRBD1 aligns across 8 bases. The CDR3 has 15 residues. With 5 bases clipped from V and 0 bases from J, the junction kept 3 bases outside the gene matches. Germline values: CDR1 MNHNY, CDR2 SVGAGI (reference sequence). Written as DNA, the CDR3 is TGTGCCAGCAGTCCTACAGGGGGCTCTGGAAACACCATATATTTT. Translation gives CASSPTGGSGNTIYF.

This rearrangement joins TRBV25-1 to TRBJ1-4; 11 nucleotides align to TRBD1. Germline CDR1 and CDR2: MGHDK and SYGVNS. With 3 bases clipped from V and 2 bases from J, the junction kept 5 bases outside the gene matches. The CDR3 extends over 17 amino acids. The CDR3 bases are TGTGCCAGCAGTGATTGGGACAGGGGGATTACTAATGAAAAACTGTTTTTT. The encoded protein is CASSDWDRGITNEKLFF. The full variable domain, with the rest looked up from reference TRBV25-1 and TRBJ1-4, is EADIYQTPRYLVIGTGKKITLECSQTMGHDKMYWYQQDPGMELHLIHYSYGVNSTEKGDLSSESTVSRIRTEHFPLTLESARPSHTSQYLCASSDWDRGITNEKLFFGSGTQLSVL.

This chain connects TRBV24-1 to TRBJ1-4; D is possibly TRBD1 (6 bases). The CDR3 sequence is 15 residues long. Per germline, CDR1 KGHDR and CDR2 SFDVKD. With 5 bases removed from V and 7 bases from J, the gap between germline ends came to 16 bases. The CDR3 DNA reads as TGTGCCACCAGTGCGCAGGGTCCCAGGGGTGAAAAACTGTTTTTT. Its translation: CATSAQGPRGEKLFF.

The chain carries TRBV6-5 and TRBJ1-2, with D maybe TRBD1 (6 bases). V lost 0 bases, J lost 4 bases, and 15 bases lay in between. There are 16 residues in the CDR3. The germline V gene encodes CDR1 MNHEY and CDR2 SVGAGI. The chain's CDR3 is CASSYSGGFIGYGYTF. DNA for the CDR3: TGTGCCAGCAGTTACTCTGGGGGCTTCATCGGCTATGGCTACACCTTC.

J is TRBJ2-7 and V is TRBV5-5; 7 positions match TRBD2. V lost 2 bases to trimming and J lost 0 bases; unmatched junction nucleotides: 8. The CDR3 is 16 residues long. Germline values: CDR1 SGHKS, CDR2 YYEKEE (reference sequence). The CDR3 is CASSLNSGDLSYEQYF. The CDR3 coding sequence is TGTGCCAGCAGCTTAAACAGCGGGGACCTCTCCTACGAGCAGTACTTC.

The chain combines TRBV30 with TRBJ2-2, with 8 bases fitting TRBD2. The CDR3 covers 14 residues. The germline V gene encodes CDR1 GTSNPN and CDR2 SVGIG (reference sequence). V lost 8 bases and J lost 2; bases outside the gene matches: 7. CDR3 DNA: TGTGCCGGAATAGCGGGGCACAACACCGGGGAGCTGTTTTTT. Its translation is CAGIAGHNTGELFF.

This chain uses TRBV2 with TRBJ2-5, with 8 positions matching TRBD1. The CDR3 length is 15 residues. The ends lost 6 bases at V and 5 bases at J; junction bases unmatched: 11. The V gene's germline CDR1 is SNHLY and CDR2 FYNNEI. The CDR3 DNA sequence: TGTGCCAGCAGCCAAGTACAGGGGGTCGGGGAGACCCAGTACTTC. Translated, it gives CASSQVQGVGETQYF.

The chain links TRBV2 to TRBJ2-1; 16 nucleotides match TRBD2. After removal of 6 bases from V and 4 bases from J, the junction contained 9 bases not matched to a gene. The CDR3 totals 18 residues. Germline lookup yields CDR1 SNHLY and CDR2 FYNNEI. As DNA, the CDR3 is TGTGCCAGCAGGGGACTAGCGGGGGGGCTGGTGGGTTACAATGAGCAGTTCTTC. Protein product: CASRGLAGGLVGYNEQFF.

CDR3 DNA: TGCGCCAGCAGCTTAGGACAGGGTTTCTCCTACGAGCAGTACGTC. Amino acid sequence: CASSLGQGFSYEQYV. The chain carries TRBV5-1 and TRBJ2-7, with TRBD1 matching over 8 bases. The CDR3 covers 15 residues. Losses at the gene ends were 2 bases for V and 0 bases for J; bases not matched to a gene: 4. The germline V gene encodes CDR1 SGHRS and CDR2 YFSETQ.

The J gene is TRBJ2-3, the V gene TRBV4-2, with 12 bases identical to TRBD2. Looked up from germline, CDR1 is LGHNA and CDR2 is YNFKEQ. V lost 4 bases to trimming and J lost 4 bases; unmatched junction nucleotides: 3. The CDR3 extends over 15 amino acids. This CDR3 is CASSPLAGGSDTQYF. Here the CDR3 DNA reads TGTGCCAGCAGCCCACTAGCGGGGGGCTCAGATACGCAGTATTTT.

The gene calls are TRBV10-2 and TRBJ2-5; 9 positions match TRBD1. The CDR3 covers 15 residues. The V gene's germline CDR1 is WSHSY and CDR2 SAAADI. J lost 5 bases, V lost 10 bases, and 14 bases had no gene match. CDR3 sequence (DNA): TGCGCCACAAGCGACTCCGGGACAGGGAGCGAGACCCAGTACTTC. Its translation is CATSDSGTGSETQYF.

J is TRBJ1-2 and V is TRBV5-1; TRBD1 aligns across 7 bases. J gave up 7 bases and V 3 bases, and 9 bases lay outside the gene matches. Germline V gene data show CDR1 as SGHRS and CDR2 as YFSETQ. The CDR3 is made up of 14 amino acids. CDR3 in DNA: TGCGCCAGCAGCTCCAAAACAGGGGCGGGTGGCTACACCTTC. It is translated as CASSSKTGAGGYTF.

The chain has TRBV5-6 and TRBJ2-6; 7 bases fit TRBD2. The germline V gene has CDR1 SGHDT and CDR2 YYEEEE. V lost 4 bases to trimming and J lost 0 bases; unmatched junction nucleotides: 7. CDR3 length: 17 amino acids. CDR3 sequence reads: CASSPLASSSGANVLTF. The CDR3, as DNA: TGTGCCAGCAGCCCACTAGCGTCGAGCTCTGGGGCCAACGTCCTGACTTTC.

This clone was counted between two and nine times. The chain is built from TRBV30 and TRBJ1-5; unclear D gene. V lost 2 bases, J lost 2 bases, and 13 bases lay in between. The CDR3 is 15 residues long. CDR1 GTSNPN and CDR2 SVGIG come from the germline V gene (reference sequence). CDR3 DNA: TGTGCCTGGAGTTATTGGGGTAGCGGCAATCAGCCCCAGCATTTT. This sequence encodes CAWSYWGSGNQPQHF.

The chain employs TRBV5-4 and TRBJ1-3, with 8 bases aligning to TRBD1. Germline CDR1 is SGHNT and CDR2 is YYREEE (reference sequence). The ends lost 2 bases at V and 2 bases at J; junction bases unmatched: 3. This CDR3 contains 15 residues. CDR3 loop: CASSLQGGAGNTIYF. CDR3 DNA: TGTGCCAGCAGCTTACAGGGGGGAGCTGGAAACACCATATATTTT.

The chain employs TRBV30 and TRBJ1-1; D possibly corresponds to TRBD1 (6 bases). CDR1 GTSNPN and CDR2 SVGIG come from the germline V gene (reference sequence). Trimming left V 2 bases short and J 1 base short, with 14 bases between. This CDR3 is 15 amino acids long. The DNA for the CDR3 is TGTGCCTGGAGTTCCCTGGACAGACCGAACACTGAAGCTTTCTTT. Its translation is CAWSSLDRPNTEAFF.

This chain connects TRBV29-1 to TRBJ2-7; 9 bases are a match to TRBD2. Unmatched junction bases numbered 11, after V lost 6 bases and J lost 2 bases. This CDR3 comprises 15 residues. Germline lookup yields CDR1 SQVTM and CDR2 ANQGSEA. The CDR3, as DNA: TGCAGCGTCCACCTAGCGGGGCGGGGGGCCTACGAGCAGTACTTC. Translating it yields CSVHLAGRGAYEQYF.

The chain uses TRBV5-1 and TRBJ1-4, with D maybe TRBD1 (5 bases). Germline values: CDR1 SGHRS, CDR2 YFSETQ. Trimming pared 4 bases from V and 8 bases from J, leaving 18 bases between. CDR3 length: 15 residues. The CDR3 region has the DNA TGCGCCAGCAGCCCCTGGAGGAGGGACGAAGAAAAACTGTTTTTT. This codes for CASSPWRRDEEKLFF.

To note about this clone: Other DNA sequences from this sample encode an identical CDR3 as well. Written as DNA, the CDR3 is TGTGCCAGCAGCGGACAGGGCTACGAGCAGTACGTC. Translating it yields CASSGQGYEQYV. This chain connects TRBV2 to TRBJ2-7, with TRBD1 matching over 8 bases. CDR3 size: 12 residues. The V and J ends lost 6 bases and 3 bases, in that order; junction bases with no gene match: 1. Per the germline V gene, CDR1 is SNHLY and CDR2 is FYNNEI.

CDR3 amino acids: CASSLRQVSTDTQYF. The CDR3 nucleotides are TGTGCCAGCAGCTTAAGGCAGGTTAGCACAGATACGCAGTATTTT. The J gene is TRBJ2-3, the V gene TRBV7-9; D ambiguous. CDR3 length: 15 residues. The V end lost 2 bases, the J end lost 0 bases, and 9 bases lay between the germline ends. Per germline, CDR1 SEHNR and CDR2 FQNEAQ (reference sequence). The whole variable domain, remainder taken from reference TRBV7-9 and TRBJ2-3, is DTGVSQNPRHKITKRGQNVTFRCDPISEHNRLYWYRQTLGQGPEFLTYFQNEAQLEKSRLLSDRFSAERPKGSFSTLEIQRTEQGDSAMYLCASSLRQVSTDTQYFGPGTRLTVL.

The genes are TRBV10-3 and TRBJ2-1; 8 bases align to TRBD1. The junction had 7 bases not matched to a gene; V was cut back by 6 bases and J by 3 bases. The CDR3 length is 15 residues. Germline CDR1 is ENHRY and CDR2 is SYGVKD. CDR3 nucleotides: TGTGCCATCAGACCCGGGACAGGAATCTACAATGAGCAGTTCTTC. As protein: CAIRPGTGIYNEQFF.

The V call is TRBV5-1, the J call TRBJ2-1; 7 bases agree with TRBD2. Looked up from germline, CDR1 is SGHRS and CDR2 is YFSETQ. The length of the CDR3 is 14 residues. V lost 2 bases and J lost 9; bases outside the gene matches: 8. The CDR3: CASSFSGEWSEQFF. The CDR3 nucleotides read TGCGCCAGCAGCTTCAGCGGGGAGTGGTCTGAGCAGTTCTTC.